Listed here is a single TCR beta chain. The CDR3 is made up of 11 amino acids. Per germline, CDR1 SNHLY and CDR2 FYNNEI. V was pared by 6 bases and J by 5 bases, with 7 bases between. Per the authors' pipeline: Amplification of reference gene primers was used by the study to estimate nucleated cell counts. Produced via immunoSEQ multiplex PCR; TCRdb's table is partial and in-frame only. V and J calls and clone size come straight from that table; D and trimming were deduced from the DNA. The sample lists about 120,000 clones, 85% occurring once. This specimen belongs to a study of blood T cell repertoires in COVID-19. At the level of the study: The origin of the acute and convalescent COVID-19 samples was the United States, Italy and Spain. From T cells, B-cell-depleted T cells, or PBMCs came the material, which was cDNA or gDNA.

The receptor was derived from a man in his 60s with acute or convalescent COVID-19. This sequence joins TRBV2 and TRBJ2-5; D not resolved. Sample: peripheral blood. In nucleotides, the CDR3 is TGTGCCAGCAGCTTTTTGGAGACCCAGTACTTC. It encodes CASSFLETQYF.